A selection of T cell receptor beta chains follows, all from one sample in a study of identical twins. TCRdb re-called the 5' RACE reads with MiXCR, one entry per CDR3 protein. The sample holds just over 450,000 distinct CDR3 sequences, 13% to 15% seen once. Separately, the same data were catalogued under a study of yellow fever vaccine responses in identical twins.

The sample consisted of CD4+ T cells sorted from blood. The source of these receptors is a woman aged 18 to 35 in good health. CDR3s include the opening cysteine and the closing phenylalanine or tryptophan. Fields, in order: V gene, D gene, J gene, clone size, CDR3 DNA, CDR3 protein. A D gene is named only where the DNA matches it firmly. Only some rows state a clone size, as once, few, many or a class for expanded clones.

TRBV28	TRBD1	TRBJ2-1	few	TGTGCCAGCAGTTTTAGGGACAGGTATTACAATGAGCAGTTCTTC	CASSFRDRYYNEQFF
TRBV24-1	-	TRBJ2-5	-	TGTGCCACCAGTGACCCCATAGGGCCGCCGGAGACCCAGTACTTC	CATSDPIGPPETQYF
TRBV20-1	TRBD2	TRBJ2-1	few	TGCAGTGCCAAATATAGCGGGGGGCCCATCAATGAGCAGTTCTTC	CSAKYSGGPINEQFF
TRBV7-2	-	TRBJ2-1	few	TGTGCCAGCAGCTTCCGACGGCAAGCCTACAATGAGCAGTTCTTC	CASSFRRQAYNEQFF
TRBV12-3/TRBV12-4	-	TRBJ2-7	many	TGTGCCAGCAGTCGGATCTACGAGCAGTACTTC	CASSRIYEQYF
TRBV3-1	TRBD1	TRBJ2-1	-	TGTGCCAGCAGCCAAGAGGACAGGGCTTACTCCTACAATGAGCAGTTCTTC	CASSQEDRAYSYNEQFF
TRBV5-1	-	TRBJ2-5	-	TGCGCCAGCAGCTTGGCGGTAGCCCTCGACCAAGAGACCCAGTACTTC	CASSLAVALDQETQYF
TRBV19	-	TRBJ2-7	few	TGTGCCAGTGGCTCCGTCTACGAGCAGTACTTC	CASGSVYEQYF
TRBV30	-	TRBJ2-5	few	TGTGCCTGGAGTGTTGCCGGGGGCGTTGAGACCCAGTACTTC	CAWSVAGGVETQYF
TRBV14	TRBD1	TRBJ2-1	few	TGTGCCAGCAGCCAACCAGACAGGGTGGCCTACAATGAGCAGTTCTTC	CASSQPDRVAYNEQFF
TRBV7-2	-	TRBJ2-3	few	TGTGCCAGCAGCTTAACACGGCGGGGATCCTTCACAGATACGCAGTATTTT	CASSLTRRGSFTDTQYF
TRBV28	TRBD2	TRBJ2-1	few	TGTGCCAGCAGTTTATTGACTAGCGGGGGGGATAATGAGCAGTTCTTC	CASSLLTSGGDNEQFF
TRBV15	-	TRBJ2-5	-	TGTGCCACCAGCCGGGCCCAAGAGACCCAGTACTTC	CATSRAQETQYF
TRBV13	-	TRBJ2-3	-	TGTGCCAGCAGCTCCCTCCCCGGGGAGACAGATACGCAGTATTTT	CASSSLPGETDTQYF
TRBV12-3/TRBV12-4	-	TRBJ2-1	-	TGTGCCAGCAGTTTTGGCCGGTGGGCGGGCGGCTCCTACAATGAGCAGTTCTTC	CASSFGRWAGGSYNEQFF
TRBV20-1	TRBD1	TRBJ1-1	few	TGCAGTGCTCCAAACAGGGGGGAGAACACTGAAGCTTTCTTT	CSAPNRGENTEAFF
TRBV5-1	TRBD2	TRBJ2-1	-	TGCGCCAGCAGCTTCCCTAGCGGGGGGACCTACAATGAGCAGTTCTTC	CASSFPSGGTYNEQFF
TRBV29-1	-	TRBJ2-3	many	TGCAGCGTTCTCCCCCAGGGCAGGAGCACAGATACGCAGTATTTT	CSVLPQGRSTDTQYF
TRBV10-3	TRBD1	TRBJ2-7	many	TGTGCCATCAGTGCCCTAGGCGGGGCACAGGGGGTTGAGCAGTACTTC	CAISALGGAQGVEQYF
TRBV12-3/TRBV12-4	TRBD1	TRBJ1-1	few	TGTGCCAGCAGCCCCTATATGGACAGGGAGGAAGCTTTCTTT	CASSPYMDREEAFF
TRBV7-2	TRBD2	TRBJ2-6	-	TGTGCCAGCAGCTTAGCGGGACTAGCGGGAGCTGGGGCCAACGTCCTGACTTTC	CASSLAGLAGAGANVLTF
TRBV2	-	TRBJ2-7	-	TGTGCCAGCATAGAAGGGCTCTACGAGCAGTACTTC	CASIEGLYEQYF
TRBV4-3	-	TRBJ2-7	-	TGCGCCAGCAGCCAAGGCTGGTCCTCCGGCTCCTACGAGCAGTACTTC	CASSQGWSSGSYEQYF
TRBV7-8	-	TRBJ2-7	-	TGTGCCAGTTTGATCGGGACCAATACCTACGAGCAGTACTTC	CASLIGTNTYEQYF
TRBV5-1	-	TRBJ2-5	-	TGCGCCAGCAGACGCCAGACAGGTCTGGGTGAGACCCAGTACTTC	CASRRQTGLGETQYF
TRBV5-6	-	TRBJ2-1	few	TGTGCCAGCAGCGGGGACGCAGGGTCCAATGAGCAGTTCTTC	CASSGDAGSNEQFF
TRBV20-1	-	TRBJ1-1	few	TGCAGTGCTTATGACGGGAACACTGAAGCTTTCTTT	CSAYDGNTEAFF
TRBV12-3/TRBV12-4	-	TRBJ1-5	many	TGTGCCAGCATCGATAGCCCGGGGGGCGCTGATCAGCCCCAGCATTTT	CASIDSPGGADQPQHF
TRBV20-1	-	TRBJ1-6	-	TGCAGTGCGCCTAGGGAGGTAAATTCACCCCTCCACTTT	CSAPREVNSPLHF
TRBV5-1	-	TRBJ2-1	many	TGCGCCAGCAGCTTGGGGAGGGAATACAATGAGCAGTTCTTC	CASSLGREYNEQFF
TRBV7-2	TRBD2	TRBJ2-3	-	TGTGCCAGCAGCTTTATAGCGGGGGGCCCGGATACGCAGTATTTT	CASSFIAGGPDTQYF
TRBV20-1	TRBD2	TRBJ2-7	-	TGCAGTGTCTGGCGGGAGGTCTCCGAGCAGTACTTC	CSVWREVSEQYF
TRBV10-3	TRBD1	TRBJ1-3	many	TGTGCCATCAGACCAAATGCGGGACAGGGGAGAAACACCATATATTTT	CAIRPNAGQGRNTIYF
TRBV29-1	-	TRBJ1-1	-	TGCAGCGTTGGGGCCCCAGTCTCCACTGAAGCTTTCTTT	CSVGAPVSTEAFF
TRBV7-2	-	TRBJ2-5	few	TGTGCCAGCAGCCGCGACAGTTTCGAGGAGACCCAGTACTTC	CASSRDSFEETQYF
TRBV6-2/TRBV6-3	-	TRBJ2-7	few	TGTGCCAGCAGTCGCGGACAGAGCTCCTACGAGCAGTACTTC	CASSRGQSSYEQYF
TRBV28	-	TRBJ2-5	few	-	CASSSSILAGGLLGETQYF
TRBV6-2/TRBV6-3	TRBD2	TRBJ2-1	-	TGTGCCAGCAGTAGGACTAGCGCATTCGTCGATGAGCAGTTCTTC	CASSRTSAFVDEQFF
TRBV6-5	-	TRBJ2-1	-	TGTGCCAGCAGTTACTTTGGGGGGATGGATGAGCAGTTCTTC	CASSYFGGMDEQFF
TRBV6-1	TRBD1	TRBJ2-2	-	TGTGCCAGCACCCGGGACAGGGCGACCGGGGAGCTGTTTTTT	CASTRDRATGELFF
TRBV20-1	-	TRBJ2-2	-	TGCAGTGCTAGACTTTCGGCAGCGAACACCGGGGAGCTGTTTTTT	CSARLSAANTGELFF
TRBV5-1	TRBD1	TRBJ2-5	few	TGCGCCAGCAGCCACTCGCCCGGGACAGCTAGCCAAGAGACCCAGTACTTC	CASSHSPGTASQETQYF
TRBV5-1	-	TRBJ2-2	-	TGCGCCAGCAGCCCGTGGGGGGTCACCGGGGAGCTGTTTTTT	CASSPWGVTGELFF
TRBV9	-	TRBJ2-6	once	TGTGCCAGCAGCGTAGAGGGCGGACGAGCCAACGTCCTGACTTTC	CASSVEGGRANVLTF
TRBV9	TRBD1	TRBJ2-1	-	TGTGCCAGCAGCGTAGAAGGTTTTTTGGGACAGGGGGGGAGTGAGCAGTTCTTC	CASSVEGFLGQGGSEQFF
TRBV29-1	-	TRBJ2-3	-	TGCAGCGTTGTCTCTAGAGATACGCAGTATTTT	CSVVSRDTQYF
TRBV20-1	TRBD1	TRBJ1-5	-	TGCAGTGCTAGCCCACAGGGGGGCAATCAGCCCCAGCATTTT	CSASPQGGNQPQHF
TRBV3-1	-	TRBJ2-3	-	TGTGCCAGCAGCCAATTGGGACGGACGCAGTATTTT	CASSQLGRTQYF
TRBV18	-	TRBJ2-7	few	TGTGCCAGCTCACCTGACGTACACTACGAGCAGTACTTC	CASSPDVHYEQYF
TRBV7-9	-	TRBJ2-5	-	TGTGCCAGCAGCGCCGAGGGTAGGACCCAGTACTTC	CASSAEGRTQYF
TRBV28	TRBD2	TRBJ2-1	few	TGTGCCAGCAGTCCAGAGACTAGCCCGATTTCCTACAATGAGCAGTTCTTC	CASSPETSPISYNEQFF
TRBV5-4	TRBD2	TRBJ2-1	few	TGTGCCAGCAGCTTGACCGGGACTAACAATGAGCAGTTCTTC	CASSLTGTNNEQFF
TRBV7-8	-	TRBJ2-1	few	TGTGCCAGCAGCCGATCCGCCGGGTCTTCGTACAATGAGCAGTTCTTC	CASSRSAGSSYNEQFF
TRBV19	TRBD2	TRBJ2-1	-	TGTGCCAGTAGTCCCCTGGGTCTAGCGGGACAAGAGCAGTTCTTC	CASSPLGLAGQEQFF
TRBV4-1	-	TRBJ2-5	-	TGCGCCAGCAGCCAAGTGGGCGGTTCTCCAGGGCTGGGGAAAGAGACCCAGTACTTC	CASSQVGGSPGLGKETQYF
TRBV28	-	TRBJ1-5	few	TGTGCCAGCGTGGTGGCCGGTCAGCCCCAGCATTTT	CASVVAGQPQHF
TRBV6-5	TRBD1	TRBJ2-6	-	TGTGCCAGCAGCTATCGGACAGGGAATGGGGCCAACGTCCTGACTTTC	CASSYRTGNGANVLTF
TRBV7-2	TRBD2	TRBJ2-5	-	TGTGCCAGCAGATTACCGGGACTAGGGACCCAGTACTTC	CASRLPGLGTQYF
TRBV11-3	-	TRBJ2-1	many	TGTGCCAGCAGCTTAGTTGGCCAGGGGGGCTACAATGAGCAGTTCTTC	CASSLVGQGGYNEQFF